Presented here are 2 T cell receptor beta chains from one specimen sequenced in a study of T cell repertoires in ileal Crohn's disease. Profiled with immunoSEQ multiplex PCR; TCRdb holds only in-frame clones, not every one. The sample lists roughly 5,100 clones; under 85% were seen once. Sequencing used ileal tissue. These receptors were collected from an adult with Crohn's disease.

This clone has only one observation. The CDR3 protein is CASGRGYEQYF. The CDR3 region has the DNA TGTGCCAGTGGCAGGGGCTACGAGCAGTACTTC. V gene TRBV6-1 combines with J gene TRBJ2-7; D is possibly TRBD1 (6 bases). CDR1 and CDR2 from the germline V gene are MNHNS and SASEGT. The V and J ends lost 9 bases and 3 bases respectively, with 9 bases between them. The CDR3 is made up of 11 amino acids.

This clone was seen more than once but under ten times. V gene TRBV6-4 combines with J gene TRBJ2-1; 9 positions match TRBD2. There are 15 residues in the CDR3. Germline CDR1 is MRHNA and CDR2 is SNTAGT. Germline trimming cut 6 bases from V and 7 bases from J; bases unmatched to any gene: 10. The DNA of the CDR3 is TGTGCCAGCAGCGATAGCGGGGGTGCCCCAAATGAGCAGTTCTTC. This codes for CASSDSGGAPNEQFF.